This T cell receptor (beta chain) stems from a study of blood T cell repertoires in COVID-19. Study overall: The study drew acute and convalescent COVID-19 samples from the United States, Italy and Spain. From T cells, B-cell-depleted T cells, or PBMCs came the material, which was cDNA or gDNA.

Germline CDR1 and CDR2: SGHRS and YFSETQ. Deletions cut 4 bases from V and 6 bases from J, with 14 bases between. The CDR3 sequence is 13 residues long. How the authors handled the data: It was from reference gene primer amplification that nucleated cell counts were estimated. Sequencing used immunoSEQ multiplex PCR; TCRdb keeps in-frame clones, though not all of them. That table gives V, J and clone size, and the DNA gave D and trimming. The sample carries around 430,000 clones, approximately 89% recorded once. Patients from Seattle were sampled longitudinally, starting during active infection. The sequenced sample consisted of peripheral blood. This sequence originates from a woman in her forties or fifties with COVID-19, enrolled during active disease. V gene TRBV5-1 combines with J gene TRBJ2-7, with D hard to call. CDR3 coding DNA: TGCGCCAGCAGCCCCCTAAGCCCTGGCGAGCAGTACTTC. Its translation: CASSPLSPGEQYF.